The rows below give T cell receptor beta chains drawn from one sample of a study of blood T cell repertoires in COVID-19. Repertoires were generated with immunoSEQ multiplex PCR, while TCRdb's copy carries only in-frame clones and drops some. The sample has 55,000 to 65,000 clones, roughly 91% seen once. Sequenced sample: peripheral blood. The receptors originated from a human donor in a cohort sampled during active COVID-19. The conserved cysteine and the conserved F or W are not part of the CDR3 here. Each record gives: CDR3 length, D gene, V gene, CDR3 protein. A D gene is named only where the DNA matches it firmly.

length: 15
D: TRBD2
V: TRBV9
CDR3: ASSVVSSGSLTGELF

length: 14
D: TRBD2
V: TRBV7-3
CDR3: ASSSGLAGPENIQY

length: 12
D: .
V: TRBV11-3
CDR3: ASSLAGGSYEQY

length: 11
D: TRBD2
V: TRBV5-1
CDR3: ASSFGSGGTQY

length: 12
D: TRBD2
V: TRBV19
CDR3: ASSFGGRGETQY

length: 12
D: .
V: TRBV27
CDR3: ASSLLPDNSPLH

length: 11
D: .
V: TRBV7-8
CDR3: ASSFRRQETQY

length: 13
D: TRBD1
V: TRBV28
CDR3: ASRRTGGSGNEQF

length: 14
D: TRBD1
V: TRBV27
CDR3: ASSSRGRSPRRELF

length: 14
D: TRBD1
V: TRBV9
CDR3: ASSVGTGVAYNEQF

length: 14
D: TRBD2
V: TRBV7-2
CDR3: ASSIASGGASYEQY

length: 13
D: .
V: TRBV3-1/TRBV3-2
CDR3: ASSQDRGSAETQY

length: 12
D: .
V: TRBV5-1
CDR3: ASSLTSPGQPQH

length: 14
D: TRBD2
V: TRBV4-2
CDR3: ASSRGTSGYQETQY

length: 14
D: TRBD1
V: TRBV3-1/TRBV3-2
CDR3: ASSHPKTGGEYEQY

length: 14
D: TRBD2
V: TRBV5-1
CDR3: ASSLVAGGSTDTQY

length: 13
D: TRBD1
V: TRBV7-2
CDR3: ASSPSTGNSQGYT

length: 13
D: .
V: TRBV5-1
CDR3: ASSLNVGATGELF

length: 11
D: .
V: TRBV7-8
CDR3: ASSLDRDTEAF

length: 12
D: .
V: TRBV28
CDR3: ASTQGGRVRGYT

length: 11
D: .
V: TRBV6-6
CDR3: ASSYWTGDGYT

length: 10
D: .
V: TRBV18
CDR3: ASSPPTGVAF

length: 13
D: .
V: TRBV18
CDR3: ASSPSSVQRNEQY

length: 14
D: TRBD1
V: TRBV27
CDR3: ASSSQQGQGAYGYT

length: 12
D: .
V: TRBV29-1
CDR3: SEYSPTVVDTQY

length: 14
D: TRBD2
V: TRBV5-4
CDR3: ASSPGTSGGRGTQY

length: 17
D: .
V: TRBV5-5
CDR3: ASSLSPAGRGGSSYEQY

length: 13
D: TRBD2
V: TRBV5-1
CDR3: ASSRGTILTDTQY

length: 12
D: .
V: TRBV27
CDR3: ASSPLEGGNTIY

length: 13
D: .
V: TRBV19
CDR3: ASSITAGSGNTIY

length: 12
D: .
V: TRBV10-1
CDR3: ASSASGVDNEQF

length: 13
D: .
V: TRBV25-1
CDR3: ASSLLGIRGETQY

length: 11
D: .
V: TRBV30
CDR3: AWSEGGDQPQH

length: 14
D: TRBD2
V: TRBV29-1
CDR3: SVPPPGGGTYNEQF

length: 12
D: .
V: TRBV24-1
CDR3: ATSEAINDQPQH

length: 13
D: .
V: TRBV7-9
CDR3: ASSLRAGNTGELF

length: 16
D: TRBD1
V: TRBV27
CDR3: ASSLFLVGQGSAYEQY

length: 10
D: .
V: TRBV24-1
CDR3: ATSDLSSEQY

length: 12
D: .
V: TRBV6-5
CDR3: ASSFSDKSYEQY

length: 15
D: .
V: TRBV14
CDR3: ASSQDQASPSQETQY

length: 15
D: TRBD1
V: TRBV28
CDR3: ASYDRPGQVTTYEQY

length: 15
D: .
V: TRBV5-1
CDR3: ASSLGGTTGAHYGYT

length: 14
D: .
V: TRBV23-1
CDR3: ASITLGPGGNQPQH

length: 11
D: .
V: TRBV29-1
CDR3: SVEGAGNYGYT

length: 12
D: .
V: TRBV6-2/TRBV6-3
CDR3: ASSYGRGLVGYT

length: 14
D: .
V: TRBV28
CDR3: ASSPRRGVAYNEQF

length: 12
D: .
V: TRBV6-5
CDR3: ASSLRSSYNEQF

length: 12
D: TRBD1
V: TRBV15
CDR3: ATSSYRGGYGYT

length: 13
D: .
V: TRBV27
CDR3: ASSLSPPLDYEQY

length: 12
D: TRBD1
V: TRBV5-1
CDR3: ASSLGGGSYEQY

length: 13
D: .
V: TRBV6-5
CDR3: ASSYSSGGNTEAF